This passage covers 12 T cell receptor beta chains from one sample sequenced in a study of T cells in Graves' hyperthyroidism and ophthalmopathy. Authors of the study amplified TCR beta CDR3 regions from RNA transcripts. The study used the HTBI primer set for a first-round RT-PCR of the TCR CDR3. TCRdb passed the multiplex PCR reads through MiXCR, listing each CDR3 protein once. Among hundreds of thousands of distinct CDR3 sequences, less than 25% were seen once, and the ten largest hold approximately 54%. Sample: blood. The source of these receptors is a woman between 65 and 79 years old with Graves' ophthalmopathy.

This clonotype was seen ten or more times. CDR3 DNA: TGTGCCAGCAGTCCGCCCGGGACCGTGAACACTGAAGCTTTCTTT. Translated, it gives CASSPPGTVNTEAFF. V is TRBV18 and J is TRBJ1-1, with a possible D match to TRBD1 (5 bases). With 8 bases removed from V and 0 bases from J, the gap between germline ends came to 16 bases. Germline V gene lookup returns CDR1 KGHSH and CDR2 LQKENI. This CDR3 contains 15 residues.

The chain is built from TRBV27 and TRBJ1-1; D gene ambiguous. The length of the CDR3 is 16 residues. The germline V gene encodes CDR1 MNHEY and CDR2 SMNVEV (reference sequence). Trimming removed 1 base from V and 0 bases from J, with 12 bases in between. The CDR3 region is CASSLLSARLNTEAFF. In DNA, the CDR3 is TGTGCCAGCAGTTTATTATCGGCAAGATTGAACACTGAAGCTTTCTTT.

The rearrangement joins TRBV7-9 to TRBJ1-1; the match to TRBD1 covers 8 bases. The J segment lost 4 bases and the V segment lost 8 bases, leaving 9 bases of the junction unmatched. Germline V gives CDR1 SEHNR, CDR2 FQNEAQ (reference sequence). The CDR3 length is 14 residues. CDR3 coding DNA: TGTGCCAGCCTGGACAGGGAAGTTGGCACTGAAGCTTTCTTT. This gives the protein CASLDREVGTEAFF.

There are many counts of this clonotype. The V and J genes are TRBV2 and TRBJ2-1; perhaps TRBD2 as D (5 bases). This CDR3 is 14 amino acids long. Germline assignment: CDR1 SNHLY and CDR2 FYNNEI. V lost 2 bases to trimming and J lost 8 bases, with 13 bases between them. The CDR3 DNA sequence: TGTGCCAGCAGTGAACGGGAAGTTTCCCATGAGCAGTTCTTC. Protein product: CASSEREVSHEQFF.

This clonotype was observed a handful of times. The chain has TRBV24-1 and TRBJ2-2; the match to TRBD1 covers 11 bases. Germline loops: CDR1 KGHDR, CDR2 SFDVKD. The V and J ends lost 7 bases and 7 bases, in that order; junction bases with no gene match: 7. The CDR3 runs to 15 residues. The CDR3: CATRGRTGGVGELFF. DNA for the CDR3: TGTGCCACCAGGGGGAGGACAGGGGGCGTCGGGGAGCTGTTTTTT.

The chain employs TRBV15 and TRBJ1-6; D unclear. The CDR3 spans 15 residues. The V gene's germline CDR1 is LNHNV and CDR2 YYDKDF (reference sequence). V lost 1 base to trimming and J lost 3 bases, with 7 bases between them. CDR3 DNA sequence: TGTGCCACCAGCAGAGTCGAGAACTATAATTCACCCCTCCACTTT. It specifies CATSRVENYNSPLHF. Full variable domain (outside the CDR3, taken from reference TRBV15 and TRBJ1-6): DAMVIQNPRYQVTQFGKPVTLSCSQTLNHNVMYWYQQKSSQAPKLLFHYYDKDFNNEADTPDNFQSRRPNTSFCFLDIRSPGLGDTAMYLCATSRVENYNSPLHFGNGTRLTVT.

This chain connects TRBV19 to TRBJ2-7, with D tentatively TRBD1 or TRBD2 (5 bases each). The germline gives CDR1 LNHDA, CDR2 SQIVND (reference sequence). Trimming took off 4 bases at V and 6 bases at J, with 19 bases between the two ends. This CDR3 contains 15 residues. CDR3 region: CASSTQRTRGGEQYF. The CDR3 DNA follows: TGTGCCAGTAGTACCCAAAGGACGAGGGGCGGCGAGCAGTACTTC.

With regard to this clonotype: The junction shows a germline mismatch at one end, possibly a read error. The chain couples TRBV7-8 to TRBJ1-1; 8 bases align to TRBD1. Germline CDR1 and CDR2: SGHVS and FQNEAQ. The CDR3 runs to 14 residues. The CDR3: CASSLTGGFFEASF. DNA of the CDR3: TGTGCCAGCAGCTTAACAGGGGGGTTTTTTGAAGCTTCCTTT. Full variable domain (missing parts from reference TRBV7-8 and TRBJ1-1): GAGVSQSPRYKVAKRGQDVALRCDPISGHVSLFWYQQALGQGPEFLTYFQNEAQLDKSGLPSDRFFAERPEGSVSTLKIQRTQQEDSAVYLCASSLTGGFFEASFGQGTRLTVV.

The chain is built from TRBV10-3 and TRBJ2-5, with D perhaps matching TRBD2 (6 bases). Trimming pared 2 bases from V and 0 bases from J, leaving 7 bases between. Germline-derived CDR1 and CDR2 are ENHRY and SYGVKD. This CDR3 region has 14 residues. CDR3 region: CAISEREYQETQYF. The DNA of the CDR3 is TGTGCCATCAGTGAGCGGGAGTACCAAGAGACCCAGTACTTC.

The chain carries TRBV3-1 and TRBJ2-1; 14 bases align to TRBD2. V shed 2 bases, J shed 10 bases, and the junction held 7 bases outside the gene matches. In germline, CDR1 is LGHDT, CDR2 YNNKEL (reference sequence). The CDR3 consists of 16 residues. The CDR3 is CASSQNTGTSGGEQFF. Written as DNA, the CDR3 is TGTGCCAGCAGCCAAAACACCGGGACTAGCGGGGGAGAGCAGTTCTTC.

In its sample, this clonotype was seen many times. The rearrangement links TRBV30 to TRBJ2-1; D possibly matches TRBD1 or TRBD2 (5 bases each). Between the trimmed V and J ends, which lost 0 bases and 8 bases, there was a span of 8 bases. Germline CDR1 is GTSNPN and CDR2 is SVGIG (reference sequence). The CDR3 runs 12 residues. CDR3 coding DNA: TGTGCCTGGAGTGTAGGGGAGCATGAGCAGTTCTTC. Its protein is CAWSVGEHEQFF. Drawing the rest from reference TRBV30 and TRBJ2-1, the complete variable domain is SQTIHQWPATLVQPVGSPLSLECTVEGTSNPNLYWYRQAAGRGLQLLFYSVGIGQISSEVPQNLSASRPQDRQFILSSKKLLLSDSGFYLCAWSVGEHEQFFGPGTRLTVL.

The chain employs TRBV19 and TRBJ2-7; 11 bases fit TRBD2. J gave up 7 bases and V 8 bases, and 10 bases lay outside the gene matches. Germline values: CDR1 LNHDA, CDR2 SQIVND (reference sequence). This CDR3 contains 14 residues. The CDR3 DNA reads TGTGCCAGTTCCCCGGGACTAGCGGTTACAGAGCAGTACTTC. Amino acid sequence: CASSPGLAVTEQYF.